This T cell receptor beta chain stems from a study of blood T cells in healthy people across ages. Study observations and caveats: The long-lived group displayed more naive CD4+ cells, plus higher diversity, than the aged donors did.

Worth noting for this clonotype: Antigen: not known.

Healthy Russian Caucasian donors spanned ages about 6 to 100 years. The CDR3 is made up of 16 amino acids. CDR1 and CDR2 (germline): SGHVS, FQNEAQ. Trimming took 5 bases from V and 3 from J; bases not matched to a gene: 11. Primers used in a second PCR of about 6 to 11 cycles were a sample-barcoded 5' primer and a J-beta primer mix. Tags on each cDNA molecule came from a template-switch adaptor with 12 random nucleotides. TCRdb called the 5' RACE reads again in MiXCR, with one record for every CDR3 protein. Of roughly 680,000 distinct CDR3 sequences detected, about 52% appear once; the ten largest clones hold about a third.

This sequence was found in a woman aged 55-75 years in good health. The chain uses TRBV7-8 and TRBJ1-1, with TRBD1 matching over 8 bases. The sequencing sample was made of blood. For the CDR3, the DNA is TGTGCCAGCAGCAACCCCTGGACAGGGATGGACACTGAAGCTTTCTTT. Its translation is CASSNPWTGMDTEAFF.